The 31 T cell receptor beta chains listed next were all sequenced from one sample in a study of beta chain features in type 1 diabetes. Of the isolated RNA, all was reverse transcribed, and so the sequenced material was expressed TCRB transcripts. Using immunoSEQ multiplex PCR, the repertoire was profiled, and TCRdb retains in-frame clones only, with some absent. Altogether around 180,000 clones are present, 7.8% being singletons, with the ten largest covering around 0.94%. Findings of the study overall: Moderately but significantly shorter TCRB CDR3s were found in Type 1 diabetes patients in all four CD4+ subsets.

Which antigens these TCRs recognize remains unknown. Sequenced: central memory CD4+ T cells from blood. Every receptor here comes from a woman aged 40-49 years with type 1 diabetes.

This chain uses TRBV15 with TRBJ1-1; possible D gene TRBD1, 6 bases. The germline V gene has CDR1 LNHNV and CDR2 YYDKDF (reference sequence). The V end lost 8 bases, the J end lost 5 bases, and 12 bases lay between the germline ends. This CDR3 has 12 amino acids. The CDR3 bases are TGTGCCACCGGCGACAGGATGACTGAAGCTTTCTTT. Protein product: CATGDRMTEAFF.

This clone was counted a few times. This chain links TRBV11-3 with TRBJ1-3; D is ambiguous. Per germline, CDR1 SGHNT and CDR2 YENEEA. The CDR3 consists of 14 residues. V was shortened by 3 bases and J by 5 bases, with 11 bases between the two germline ends. CDR3 loop: CASSFGGSRNTIYF. The CDR3 DNA reads as TGTGCCAGCAGCTTCGGAGGTTCCCGAAACACCATATATTTT. Looking up the rest from reference TRBV11-3 and TRBJ1-3 gives the full variable domain: EAGVVQSPRYKIIEKKQPVAFWCNPISGHNTLYWYLQNLGQGPELLIRYENEEAVDDSQLPKDRFSAERLKGVDSTLKIQPAELGDSAVYLCASSFGGSRNTIYFGEGSWLTVV.

The CDR3 nucleotides are TGCAGCGTTGTAGGGACTAGCGTAAGTGGCGAGCAGTACTTC. It translates to CSVVGTSVSGEQYF. V and J are TRBV29-1 and TRBJ2-7, with TRBD2 matching 10 bases. The trim removed 4 bases at V and 6 bases at J, leaving 9 bases unmatched. The CDR3 sequence is 14 residues long. Germline CDR1 is SQVTM and CDR2 is ANQGSEA.

On this clone: The conserved phenylalanine or tryptophan normally closing the CDR3 is absent here, so this likely arose from a read error. The CDR3 nucleotides read TGCAGCGCACGGGACAGGGTAGATTCACCCCTCCACCTT. Its translation: CSARDRVDSPLHL. The genes are TRBV29-1 and TRBJ1-6, with 9 bases aligning to TRBD1. After removal of 7 bases from V and 8 bases from J, the junction contained 6 bases not matched to a gene. The CDR3 has 13 residues. Germline values: CDR1 SQVTM, CDR2 ANQGSEA.

To note about this clone: This sample includes further DNA sequences coding for the same CDR3. The genes are TRBV7-2 and TRBJ2-3; D may be TRBD1 (5 bases). Germline lookup yields CDR1 SGHTA and CDR2 FQGNSA. The CDR3 runs to 14 residues. The V gene lost 5 bases and the J gene lost 2 bases, with 11 bases spanning the gap. CDR3 in DNA: TGTGCCAGCAGCCTCGGACAAATCACAGATACGCAGTATTTT. It codes for CASSLGQITDTQYF. The full variable domain, in which reference TRBV7-2 and TRBJ2-3 provide the parts outside the CDR3, is GAGVSQSPSNKVTEKGKDVELRCDPISGHTALYWYRQSLGQGLEFLIYFQGNSAPDKSGLPSDRFSAERTGGSVSTLTIQRTQQEDSAVYLCASSLGQITDTQYFGPGTRLTVL.

This clone was found a few times. The rearrangement links TRBV7-9 to TRBJ2-1, with D tentatively TRBD2 (6 bases). CDR3 length: 14 residues. V dropped 5 bases and J dropped 5 bases, with 13 bases sitting between them. CDR1 SEHNR and CDR2 FQNEAQ come from the germline V gene (reference sequence). DNA of the CDR3: TGTGCCAGCAGCCCGGGAGTCGAAAACAATGAGCAGTTCTTC. Its protein product is CASSPGVENNEQFF.

Of note for this clone: The same CDR3 arises from other DNA sequences in this sample as well. The chain is built from TRBV7-9 and TRBJ1-4; TRBD1 matches 7 bases. CDR1 and CDR2 (germline): SEHNR, FQNEAQ (reference sequence). The CDR3 is 15 residues long. Trimming took 5 bases from V and 3 from J; bases not matched to a gene: 6. CDR3 protein: CASSPPGQSNEKLFF. CDR3 sequence (DNA): TGTGCCAGCAGCCCACCGGGACAGTCTAATGAAAAACTGTTTTTT.

In this sample, this clone turned up a few times. The chain links TRBV5-6 to TRBJ1-4; 7 bases are shared with TRBD1. This CDR3 comprises 15 residues. CDR1 is SGHDT, CDR2 YYEEEE, per germline. The J segment lost 3 bases and the V segment lost 4 bases, leaving 6 bases of the junction unmatched. CDR3 sequence (DNA): TGTGCCAGCAGCAACCGACAGGGAGCTAATGAAAAACTGTTTTTT. This sequence encodes CASSNRQGANEKLFF.

This chain links TRBV7-2 with TRBJ2-5, with D possibly TRBD2 on 6 matching bases. CDR1 is SGHTA, CDR2 FQGNSA, per germline. Trimming took off 6 bases at V and 2 bases at J, with 10 bases between the two ends. The CDR3 spans 13 residues. The CDR3 DNA is TGTGCCAGCAGGCGGGACCGACAAGAGACCCAGTACTTC. It yields the protein CASRRDRQETQYF.

This clone appeared a few times. V and J are TRBV7-2 and TRBJ1-1; 10 nucleotides match TRBD1. The CDR3 has 15 amino acids. The J segment lost 6 bases and the V segment lost 7 bases, leaving 11 bases of the junction unmatched. Germline V gene lookup returns CDR1 SGHTA and CDR2 FQGNSA. The DNA for the CDR3 is TGTGCCAGCATGGCTTTACCGGGACAGGGGTCTGAAGCTTTCTTT. Its protein product is CASMALPGQGSEAFF.

V is TRBV19 and J is TRBJ1-5; D is unclear. The CDR3 has 14 amino acids. Looked up from germline, CDR1 is LNHDA and CDR2 is SQIVND (reference sequence). Trimming took 2 bases from V and 9 from J, leaving 14 bases between them. CDR3 DNA sequence: TGTGCCAGTAGTATAATGCCCACATATGGGCCCCAGCATTTT. Translated: CASSIMPTYGPQHF.

In its sample, this clone was seen many times. The J gene is TRBJ2-1, the V gene TRBV5-4; maybe TRBD2 (5 bases). The CDR3 covers 13 residues. Germline loops: CDR1 SGHNT, CDR2 YYREEE (reference sequence). V dropped 2 bases and J dropped 9 bases, with 12 bases sitting between them. The CDR3 sequence: CASSLSAEGEQFF. For the CDR3, the DNA is TGTGCCAGCAGCTTATCCGCTGAGGGTGAGCAGTTCTTC.

V usage is TRBV7-2 and J usage is TRBJ2-1, with D uncertain. Germline V lookup: CDR1 SGHTA, CDR2 FQGNSA. V lost 2 bases to trimming and J lost 9 bases, with 11 bases between them. The CDR3 length is 13 residues. The CDR3 sequence is CASSLNRRIEQFF. Written as DNA, the CDR3 is TGTGCCAGCAGCTTAAATCGTCGTATTGAGCAGTTCTTC.

The V call is TRBV7-2, the J call TRBJ1-1; no clear D gene. The CDR3 runs 13 residues. Trimming pared 4 bases from V and 6 bases from J, leaving 12 bases between. CDR1 and CDR2 (germline): SGHTA, FQGNSA. The CDR3 region is CASSSTGRAEAFF. DNA of the CDR3: TGTGCCAGCAGCTCCACCGGGAGGGCTGAAGCTTTCTTT.

In this sample, this clone turned up a few times. V is TRBV6-5 and J is TRBJ2-6; a weak D match, TRBD1 (6 bases). This CDR3 has 15 residues. The V and J ends lost 6 bases and 4 bases respectively, with 13 bases between them. Germline assignment: CDR1 MNHEY and CDR2 SVGAGI. The CDR3 coding sequence is TGTGCCAGCAGCCCTACAGGGACCGGGGCCAACGTCCTGACTTTC. This translates into CASSPTGTGANVLTF.

Only a few counts were recorded for this clone. DNA for the CDR3: TGTGCCAGCAGCGTATCCGGAGACCCCGGCTACGAGCAGTACTTC. Residues: CASSVSGDPGYEQYF. J is TRBJ2-7 and V is TRBV9, with no clear D. The germline V gene encodes CDR1 SGDLS and CDR2 YYNGEE. This CDR3 is built from 15 residues. Trimming took off 1 base at V and 3 bases at J, with 14 bases between the two ends.

V is TRBV23-1 and J is TRBJ2-3; D is perhaps TRBD2 (5 bases). TRBV23-1 belongs to the ORF category, with a function that is uncertain. V gave up 11 bases and J gave up 6 bases, with 15 bases separating them. This CDR3 contains 12 residues. The chain's CDR3 is CAGGLRMDTQYF. For the CDR3, the DNA is TGCGCCGGAGGATTAAGGATGGATACGCAGTATTTT.

This clone showed up just a few times. The chain employs TRBV7-9 and TRBJ2-6; 7 bases match TRBD1. V dropped 9 bases and J dropped 4; count of bases not matched to a gene: 3. CDR1 is SEHNR, CDR2 FQNEAQ, per germline (reference sequence). This CDR3 comprises 13 residues. CDR3 amino acids: CASTGEGANVLTF. CDR3 DNA: TGTGCCAGTACAGGGGAGGGGGCCAACGTCCTGACTTTC.

A remark on this clone: The same CDR3 arises from other DNA sequences in this sample as well. The chain joins TRBV9 to TRBJ1-5, with D tentatively TRBD1 (5 bases). CDR1 and CDR2 from the germline V gene are SGDLS and YYNGEE. This CDR3 contains 15 residues. V was shortened by 2 bases and J by 5 bases, with 14 bases between the two germline ends. The CDR3 coding sequence is TGTGCCAGCAGCGTGGGGCCAGGGTACGATCAGCCCCAGCATTTT. It encodes CASSVGPGYDQPQHF.

V is TRBV28 and J is TRBJ1-2, with 7 bases fitting TRBD1. Germline V gives CDR1 MDHEN, CDR2 SYDVKM. This CDR3 is 12 amino acids long. Trimming removed 7 bases from V and 5 bases from J; junction bases left unmatched: 4. The CDR3 DNA sequence: TGTGCCAGCAATCAGGGGGTATATGGCTACACCTTC. It encodes CASNQGVYGYTF.

The V call is TRBV28, the J call TRBJ2-1, with D perhaps matching TRBD2 (6 bases). The CDR3 extends over 15 amino acids. V lost 2 bases and J lost 4, with 12 bases in between. Germline V CDR1 and CDR2: MDHEN, SYDVKM. As DNA, the CDR3 is TGTGCCAGCAGTTTAGACGGGAGTCAGTACAATGAGCAGTTCTTC. The encoded protein is CASSLDGSQYNEQFF.

In its sample, this clone was seen many times. J is TRBJ2-7 and V is TRBV18; D possibly corresponds to TRBD2 (6 bases). In germline, CDR1 is KGHSH, CDR2 LQKENI. CDR3 length: 15 amino acids. Trimming pared 1 base from V and 5 bases from J, leaving 15 bases between. CDR3 nucleotide sequence: TGTGCCAGCTCACCACTCACCGGGAGTAGAAACGAGCAGTACTTC. Protein sequence: CASSPLTGSRNEQYF.

This clone turned up a few times. The chain carries TRBV4-2 and TRBJ2-5; possibly TRBD2 for D (6 bases). CDR1 and CDR2 (germline): LGHNA, YNFKEQ. V gave up 1 base and J gave up 5 bases, with 11 bases separating them. This CDR3 spans 14 amino acids. In DNA form, the CDR3 reads TGTGCCAGCAGCCAAGGCGGCCGGGGGGAGACCCAGTACTTC. It translates to CASSQGGRGETQYF.

This chain joins TRBV5-6 and TRBJ2-7; D is possibly TRBD2 (5 bases). V was shortened by 0 bases and J by 0 bases, with 10 bases between the two germline ends. The CDR3 spans 15 residues. Germline V gene sequence: CDR1 SGHDT, CDR2 YYEEEE. The CDR3 loop is CASSLGLASSYEQYF. CDR3 in DNA: TGTGCCAGCAGCTTGGGGTTAGCGAGCTCCTACGAGCAGTACTTC.

This clone appeared a few times. CDR3 sequence reads: CASSYRGLENIQYF. The CDR3 DNA reads TGTGCCAGCAGCTATAGGGGACTTGAAAACATTCAGTACTTC. The V gene is TRBV7-2, the J gene TRBJ2-4, with D maybe TRBD2 (6 bases). The length of the CDR3 is 14 residues. The V gene lost 4 bases and the J gene lost 5 bases, with 12 bases spanning the gap. CDR1 and CDR2 (germline): SGHTA, FQGNSA.

The sample holds a few counts of this clone. The V gene is TRBV2, the J gene TRBJ1-5, with 7 bases matching TRBD1. The V segment lost 4 bases and the J segment 3 bases; nucleotides outside the gene matches: 3. The CDR3 has 14 residues. Germline V CDR1 and CDR2: SNHLY, FYNNEI. CDR3: CASSGQGNNQPQHF. The CDR3, as DNA: TGTGCCAGCAGTGGACAGGGCAACAATCAGCCCCAGCATTTT.

This clone has only a few counts. The same CDR3 also results from other DNA sequences found in this sample. The rearrangement links TRBV28 to TRBJ1-2; weak D call: TRBD1 (6 bases). The V gene's germline CDR1 is MDHEN and CDR2 SYDVKM. The CDR3 is 12 residues long. Trimming left V 2 bases short and J 5 bases short, with 6 bases between. The CDR3 reads CASSLGQYGYTF. The DNA of the CDR3 is TGTGCCAGCAGTTTAGGACAGTATGGCTACACCTTC.

This clone showed up just a few times. As DNA, the CDR3 is TGTGCCAGCAGTTTATATGGGCAGACAATGAACACTGAAGCTTTCTTT. It is translated as CASSLYGQTMNTEAFF. The V and J genes are TRBV28 and TRBJ1-1; no clear D. The V end was cut by 1 base, the J end by 0 bases, with 12 bases between. This CDR3 region has 16 residues. CDR1 MDHEN and CDR2 SYDVKM come from the germline V gene. Variable domain in full (rest from reference TRBV28 and TRBJ1-1): DVKVTQSSRYLVKRTGEKVFLECVQDMDHENMFWYRQDPGLGLRLIYFSYDVKMKEKGDIPEGYSVSREKKERFSLILESASTNQTSMYLCASSLYGQTMNTEAFFGQGTRLTVV.

This clone was counted only a few times. The chain couples TRBV18 to TRBJ1-2, with D maybe TRBD1 (5 bases). The germline V gene has CDR1 KGHSH and CDR2 LQKENI. This CDR3 spans 13 amino acids. V lost 3 bases, J lost 5 bases, and 10 bases lay in between. The CDR3: CASSPKTEYGYTF. Here the CDR3 DNA reads TGTGCCAGCTCACCTAAGACAGAGTATGGCTACACCTTC.

This clone was observed a handful of times. J is TRBJ2-1 and V is TRBV6-5; 12 nucleotides match TRBD2. In germline, CDR1 is MNHEY, CDR2 SVGAGI. V gave up 8 bases and J gave up 9 bases; unmatched junction bases: 5. The CDR3 spans 13 residues. CDR3 protein: CASRTSGTTEQFF. The CDR3 DNA is TGTGCCAGCCGGACTAGCGGGACAACTGAGCAGTTCTTC.

A few counts support this clone. The gene calls are TRBV7-7 and TRBJ2-1, with TRBD2 matching over 12 bases. V lost 5 bases to trimming and J lost 5 bases; unmatched junction nucleotides: 4. The CDR3 consists of 15 residues. Looked up from germline, CDR1 is SSHAT and CDR2 is FNYEAQ (reference sequence). Here the CDR3 reads CASSRLAGADNEQFF. In nucleotides, the CDR3 is TGTGCCAGCAGCCGACTAGCGGGAGCCGACAATGAGCAGTTCTTC.